Presented here are 25 T cell receptor beta chains from one specimen sequenced in a study of shared clonotypes between healthy human individuals (TCRdb year 2020). Library preparation employed the immunoSEQ multiplex PCR assay. TCRdb stores this immuneACCESS table with in-frame sequences only. Part of the clones is absent; in the studies checked, under half of the shortfall reflects unresolved V genes, and no reason is known for the rest. Present in this sample are approximately 2.5 million clones, approximately 93% of which were seen just once. The ten largest account for more than 0.35% of the sample. The sequenced sample consisted of naive CD4+ T cells from PBMCs. This sample's cell subset or site label indicates: CD45RA+ positively selected. These receptors originate from a man aged 18-30 years in good health. Some clones in this sample may be carry-over from other donors' samples.

This chain connects TRBV7-8 to TRBJ2-7; possibly TRBD2 for D (6 bases). V lost 7 bases and J 7 bases, leaving 20 bases between the germline ends. The V gene's germline CDR1 is SGHVS and CDR2 FQNEAQ. The CDR3 is 14 residues long. The CDR3 reads CASTLRRREGEQYF. In DNA form, the CDR3 reads TGTGCCAGCACTCTCAGGCGGCGGGAAGGGGAGCAGTACTTC.

V is TRBV27 and J is TRBJ2-5; weak D call: TRBD2 (7 bases). The CDR3 contains 16 residues. Looked up from germline, CDR1 is MNHEY and CDR2 is SMNVEV (reference sequence). V was clipped by 4 bases and J by 4 bases, with 19 bases between them. The CDR3 nucleotides are TGTGCCAGCAGTTCCGCTCGGGGGGCGAGAGTAGAGACCCAGTACTTC. This translates into CASSSARGARVETQYF.

This rearrangement joins TRBV19 to TRBJ2-1, with 14 bases lining up with TRBD2. The CDR3 length is 18 residues. V trimming: 10 bases; J trimming: 2 bases; junction bases outside the gene matches: 13. In germline, CDR1 is LNHDA, CDR2 SQIVND (reference sequence). CDR3: CATTPGTSGRWPYNEQFF. The CDR3 DNA reads as TGTGCCACCACCCCGGGGACTAGCGGGAGATGGCCCTACAATGAGCAGTTCTTC.

This clone was counted once. The rearrangement joins TRBV27 to TRBJ1-5, with D perhaps TRBD1 (6 bases). CDR3 length equals 14 residues. V was shortened by 5 bases and J by 5 bases, with 13 bases between the two germline ends. Germline lookup yields CDR1 MNHEY and CDR2 SMNVEV (reference sequence). CDR3 in amino acids: CASSPREGDQPQHF. The CDR3 coding sequence is TGTGCCAGCAGTCCCCGGGAGGGGGATCAGCCCCAGCATTTT.

CDR3: CASRQPGTDTQYF. The CDR3 DNA sequence: TGTGCCAGCAGGCAGCCGGGCACAGATACGCAGTATTTT. The rearrangement uses TRBV11-2 and TRBJ2-3; D uncertain. Trimming took off 6 bases at V and 1 base at J, with 8 bases between the two ends. Per the germline V gene, CDR1 is SGHAT and CDR2 is FQNNGV. The CDR3 consists of 13 residues.

Comment on this clone: Within the sample, other DNA sequences also encode this same CDR3. This chain links TRBV28 with TRBJ2-5; D remains unclear. The CDR3 contains 10 residues. Between the trimmed V and J ends, which lost 6 bases and 5 bases, there was a span of 4 bases. Germline CDR1 reads MDHEN; CDR2 reads SYDVKM. CDR3 sequence (DNA): TGTGCCAGCAGAAGGGAGACCCAGTACTTC. Protein sequence: CASRRETQYF.

The CDR3 DNA is TGTGCCAGCAGCTTAGCTGGTTCAGTGGGACTGGCCTACGAGCAGTACTTC. As protein: CASSLAGSVGLAYEQYF. This chain links TRBV7-2 with TRBJ2-7; a weak D match, TRBD2 (6 bases). The length of the CDR3 is 17 residues. Trimming pared 0 bases from V and 2 bases from J, leaving 17 bases between. Germline CDR1 reads SGHTA; CDR2 reads FQGNSA. The full variable domain, rest sourced from reference TRBV7-2 and TRBJ2-7, is GAGVSQSPSNKVTEKGKDVELRCDPISGHTALYWYRQSLGQGLEFLIYFQGNSAPDKSGLPSDRFSAERTGGSVSTLTIQRTQQEDSAVYLCASSLAGSVGLAYEQYFGPGTRLTVT.

The V gene is TRBV10-3, the J gene TRBJ1-5; no definite D call. The CDR3 runs to 12 residues. V lost 2 bases to trimming and J lost 9 bases, with 8 bases between them. Germline-derived CDR1 and CDR2 are ENHRY and SYGVKD. The DNA for the CDR3 is TGTGCCATCAGTGAGGCGAAGTCGCCCCAGCATTTT. This encodes CAISEAKSPQHF.

This rearrangement joins TRBV4-1 to TRBJ1-5; D is possibly TRBD1 (5 bases). Germline assignment: CDR1 MGHRA and CDR2 YSYEKL. This CDR3 has 15 amino acids. The ends were cut back, 1 base at V and 2 bases at J, with 9 bases in the middle. The CDR3 bases are TGCGCCAGCAGCCAAGGCAGGGCTGGCAATCAGCCCCAGCATTTT. The encoded protein is CASSQGRAGNQPQHF.

With respect to this clone: In the same sample, other DNA sequences code for this CDR3. The chain couples TRBV7-9 to TRBJ2-2; D is ambiguous. Trimming left V 5 bases short and J 2 bases short, with 6 bases between. This CDR3 spans 13 amino acids. The germline V gene encodes CDR1 SEHNR and CDR2 FQNEAQ (reference sequence). The CDR3 DNA follows: TGTGCCAGCAGCCTGAGCAACACCGGGGAGCTGTTTTTT. As protein: CASSLSNTGELFF.

This chain connects TRBV10-1 to TRBJ2-3; 7 bases agree with TRBD2. V was clipped by 6 bases and J by 6 bases; unmatched bases: 3. The CDR3 is 12 residues long. Germline loops: CDR1 WNHNN, CDR2 SYGVQD (reference sequence). The CDR3 is CASSRDYDTQYF. Written as DNA, the CDR3 is TGCGCCAGCAGCCGGGACTATGATACGCAGTATTTT.

This clone was picked up one time. The chain joins TRBV5-1 to TRBJ2-7; D perhaps matches TRBD2 (6 bases). V was shortened by 5 bases and J by 5 bases, with 20 bases between the two germline ends. The CDR3 has 15 residues. From germline, CDR1 is SGHRS and CDR2 YFSETQ. CDR3 loop: CASRLSRGFMNEQYF. CDR3 DNA sequence: TGCGCCAGCAGACTCTCCCGGGGGTTTATGAACGAGCAGTACTTC.

The rearrangement joins TRBV2 to TRBJ1-2, with TRBD1 identical over 7 bases. V was pared by 11 bases and J by 3 bases, with 12 bases of the junction left unmatched. Germline lookup yields CDR1 SNHLY and CDR2 FYNNEI. CDR3 size: 14 residues. CDR3 loop: CAGKDDRAYYGYTF. CDR3 coding DNA: TGTGCCGGCAAAGACGACAGGGCGTACTATGGCTACACCTTC.

The gene calls are TRBV21-1 and TRBJ2-7; the table's D call, TRBD1, has no DNA check behind it. TRBV21-1 is recorded as a pseudogene. CDR3 size: 16 residues. The CDR3 DNA sequence: TGTGCCAGCTACAGAGACGCCTCATGCAACTCCTACGAGCAGTACTTC. Amino acid sequence: CASYRDASCNSYEQYF.

The chain combines TRBV5-5 with TRBJ2-7; the match to TRBD1 covers 9 bases. CDR3 length: 17 residues. The V gene end was trimmed by 2 bases and the J gene end by 0 bases; junction bases not matched to a gene: 9. The V gene's germline CDR1 is SGHKS and CDR2 YYEKEE (reference sequence). This chain's CDR3 is CASSFRGDRASSYEQYF. CDR3 nucleotide sequence: TGTGCCAGCAGCTTTAGGGGGGACAGGGCCTCCTCCTACGAGCAGTACTTC.

This clone was recorded once. The gene calls are TRBV28 and TRBJ2-1, with 10 bases aligning to TRBD2. Germline V lookup: CDR1 MDHEN, CDR2 SYDVKM. Germline trimming cut 4 bases from V and 9 bases from J; bases unmatched to any gene: 12. This CDR3 spans 16 amino acids. Written as DNA, the CDR3 is TGTGCCAGCAGTTCACGACTAGCGGGTGGATACGTTGAGCAGTTCTTC. Residues: CASSSRLAGGYVEQFF.

This clone was found once. The chain combines TRBV28 with TRBJ1-3; the D gene is possibly TRBD1 (6 bases). The CDR3 runs to 13 residues. Trimming cost V 5 bases and J 3 bases, with 8 bases left between them. In germline, CDR1 is MDHEN, CDR2 SYDVKM. CDR3 protein: CASSTGSGNTIYF. CDR3 sequence (DNA): TGTGCCAGCAGTACAGGGAGTGGAAACACCATATATTTT. The full variable domain, rest sourced from reference TRBV28 and TRBJ1-3, is DVKVTQSSRYLVKRTGEKVFLECVQDMDHENMFWYRQDPGLGLRLIYFSYDVKMKEKGDIPEGYSVSREKKERFSLILESASTNQTSMYLCASSTGSGNTIYFGEGSWLTVV.

V gene TRBV18 combines with J gene TRBJ2-1, with 10 bases fitting TRBD2. Per germline, CDR1 KGHSH and CDR2 LQKENI. The V gene end was trimmed by 0 bases and the J gene end by 7 bases; junction bases not matched to a gene: 6. The CDR3 is 16 amino acids. The CDR3 protein is CASSPPSGRAINEQFF. The CDR3 coding sequence is TGTGCCAGCTCACCACCGAGCGGGAGGGCCATAAATGAGCAGTTCTTC.

The V call is TRBV20-1, the J call TRBJ2-5; a weak D match, TRBD2 (6 bases). The CDR3 is 11 amino acids. Germline assignment: CDR1 DFQATT and CDR2 SNEGSKA (reference sequence). With 5 bases removed from V and 5 bases from J, the gap between germline ends came to 9 bases. The CDR3 DNA reads as TGCAGTGCTGGGGGGTGGGAGACCCAGTACTTC. Translated, it gives CSAGGWETQYF.

This clone occurred once. The gene calls are TRBV5-1 and TRBJ2-7, with D maybe TRBD1 (6 bases). Germline CDR1 is SGHRS and CDR2 is YFSETQ. Trimming stripped 4 bases from V and 2 bases from J, with 16 bases between. The CDR3 totals 15 residues. The CDR3 loop reads CASSPITGSPYEQYF. The CDR3 DNA sequence: TGCGCCAGCAGCCCGATAACAGGGAGCCCCTACGAGCAGTACTTC.

The gene calls are TRBV4-3 and TRBJ2-2, with D perhaps matching TRBD1 or TRBD2 (6 bases each). Trimming removed 1 base at V and 6 bases at J, with 12 bases between. CDR3 length equals 15 residues. Germline assignment: CDR1 LGHNA and CDR2 YSLEER. CDR3: CASSQAWGAPGELFF. DNA for the CDR3: TGCGCCAGCAGCCAAGCTTGGGGGGCACCCGGGGAGCTGTTTTTT.

The rearrangement uses TRBV2 and TRBJ1-4, with 10 bases fitting TRBD1. Germline V gene data show CDR1 as SNHLY and CDR2 as FYNNEI. J gave up 3 bases and V 7 bases, and 5 bases lay outside the gene matches. This CDR3 is built from 15 residues. The CDR3 sequence: CASIRQGAANEKLFF. The CDR3 region has the DNA TGTGCCAGCATTCGACAGGGGGCGGCTAATGAAAAACTGTTTTTT.

V usage is TRBV10-3 and J usage is TRBJ2-2; D gene ambiguous. CDR3 size: 15 residues. With 2 bases removed from V and 3 bases from J, the gap between germline ends came to 10 bases. Germline V gene sequence: CDR1 ENHRY, CDR2 SYGVKD. The CDR3 DNA reads as TGTGCCATCAGTGAGGTTCGGACCTACACCGGGGAGCTGTTTTTT. Its protein is CAISEVRTYTGELFF.

The V and J genes are TRBV27 and TRBJ2-3, with D unclear. The ends were cut back, 6 bases at V and 4 bases at J, with 17 bases in the middle. Germline V gives CDR1 MNHEY, CDR2 SMNVEV (reference sequence). The CDR3 length is 15 residues. DNA of the CDR3: TGTGCCAGCAGCCCTCGGCTCCGACTCCCAGATACGCAGTATTTT. Its translation is CASSPRLRLPDTQYF.

The genes are TRBV5-1 and TRBJ2-7, with D unclear. This CDR3 region has 15 residues. Germline CDR1 is SGHRS and CDR2 is YFSETQ. Trimming left V 5 bases short and J 1 base short, with 16 bases between. In DNA form, the CDR3 reads TGCGCCAGCAGTGAGGTCCCTGGAGCGTCCTACGAGCAGTACTTC. Amino acids: CASSEVPGASYEQYF.